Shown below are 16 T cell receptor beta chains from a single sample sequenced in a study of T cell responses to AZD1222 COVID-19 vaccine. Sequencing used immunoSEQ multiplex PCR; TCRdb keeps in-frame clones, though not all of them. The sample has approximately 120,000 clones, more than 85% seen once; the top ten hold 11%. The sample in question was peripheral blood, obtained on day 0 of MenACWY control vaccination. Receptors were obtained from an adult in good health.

The CDR3 protein is CASSLGTPGANVLTF. The CDR3 DNA sequence: TGTGCCAGCAGCTTAGGGACCCCAGGGGCCAACGTCCTGACTTTC. This chain links TRBV7-6 with TRBJ2-6, with no clear D. From germline, CDR1 is SGHVS and CDR2 FNYEAQ. The CDR3 is 15 residues long. V lost 1 base, J lost 4 bases, and 8 bases lay in between. The entire variable domain, with the rest obtained from reference TRBV7-6 and TRBJ2-6, is as follows: GAGVSQSPRYKVTKRGQDVALRCDPISGHVSLYWYRQALGQGPEFLTYFNYEAQQDKSGLPNDRFSAERPEGSISTLTIQRTEQRDSAMYRCASSLGTPGANVLTFGAGSRLTVL.

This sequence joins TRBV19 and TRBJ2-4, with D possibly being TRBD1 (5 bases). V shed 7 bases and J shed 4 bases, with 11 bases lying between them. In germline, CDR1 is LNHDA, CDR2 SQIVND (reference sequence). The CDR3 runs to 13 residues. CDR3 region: CASTGQGKNIQYF. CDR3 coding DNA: TGTGCCAGTACCGGTCAGGGTAAAAACATTCAGTACTTC.

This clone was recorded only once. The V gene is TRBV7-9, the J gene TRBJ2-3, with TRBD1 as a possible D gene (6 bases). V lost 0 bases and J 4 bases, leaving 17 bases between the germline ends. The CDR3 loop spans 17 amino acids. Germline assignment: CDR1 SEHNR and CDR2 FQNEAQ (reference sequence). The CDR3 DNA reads TGTGCCAGCAGCTTAGCACGAAACAGGGATACATCAGATACGCAGTATTTT. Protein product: CASSLARNRDTSDTQYF.

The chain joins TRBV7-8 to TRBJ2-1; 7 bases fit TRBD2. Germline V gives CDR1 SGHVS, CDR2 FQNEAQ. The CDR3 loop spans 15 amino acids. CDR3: CATIRHGEGSNEQFF. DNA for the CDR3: TGTGCGACCATAAGGCACGGGGAGGGGTCCAATGAGCAGTTCTTC.

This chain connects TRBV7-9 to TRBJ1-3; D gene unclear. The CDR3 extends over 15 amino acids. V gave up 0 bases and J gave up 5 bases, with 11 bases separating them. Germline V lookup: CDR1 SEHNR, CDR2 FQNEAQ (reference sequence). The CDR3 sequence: CASSLAGRRRNTIYF. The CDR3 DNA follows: TGTGCCAGCAGCTTAGCCGGGAGGAGACGAAACACCATATATTTT.

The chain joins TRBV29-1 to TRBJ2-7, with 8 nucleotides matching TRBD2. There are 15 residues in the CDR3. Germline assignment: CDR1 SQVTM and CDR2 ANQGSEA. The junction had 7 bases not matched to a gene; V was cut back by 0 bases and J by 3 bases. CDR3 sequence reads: CSVEDSAGGLYEQYF. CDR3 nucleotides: TGCAGCGTTGAAGATTCCGCGGGAGGTCTCTACGAGCAGTACTTC.

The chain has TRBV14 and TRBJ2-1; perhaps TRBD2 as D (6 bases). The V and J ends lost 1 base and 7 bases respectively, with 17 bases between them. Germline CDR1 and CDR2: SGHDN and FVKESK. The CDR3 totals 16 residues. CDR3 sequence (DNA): TGTGCCAGCAGCCAAGCACCTGAAGGAGGGAAAAATGAGCAGTTCTTC. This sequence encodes CASSQAPEGGKNEQFF. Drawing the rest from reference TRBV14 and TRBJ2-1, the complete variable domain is EAGVTQFPSHSVIEKGQTVTLRCDPISGHDNLYWYRRVMGKEIKFLLHFVKESKQDESGMPNNRFLAERTGGTYSTLKVQPAELEDSGVYFCASSQAPEGGKNEQFFGPGTRLTVL.

In DNA form, the CDR3 reads TGTGCCAGCAGTTACCCGGGACAGAAAACGCCGAACACTGAAGCTTTCTTT. The encoded protein is CASSYPGQKTPNTEAFF. The rearrangement uses TRBV28 and TRBJ1-1; 7 positions agree with TRBD1. The CDR3 is made up of 17 amino acids. Trimming removed 4 bases from V and 1 base from J; junction bases left unmatched: 12. From germline, CDR1 is MDHEN and CDR2 SYDVKM.

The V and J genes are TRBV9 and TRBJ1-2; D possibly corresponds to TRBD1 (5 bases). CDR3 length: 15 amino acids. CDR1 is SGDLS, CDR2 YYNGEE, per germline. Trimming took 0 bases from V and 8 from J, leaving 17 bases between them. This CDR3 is CASSVDPGLLGGYTF. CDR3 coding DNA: TGTGCCAGCAGCGTAGATCCAGGGCTGCTCGGGGGCTACACCTTC.

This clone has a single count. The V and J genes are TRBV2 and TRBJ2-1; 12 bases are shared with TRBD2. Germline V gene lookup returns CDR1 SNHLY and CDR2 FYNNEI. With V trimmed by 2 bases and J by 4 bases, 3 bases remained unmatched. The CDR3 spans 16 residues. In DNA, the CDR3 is TGTGCCAGCAGTGAACTAGCGGGAGGGGCATACAATGAGCAGTTCTTC. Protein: CASSELAGGAYNEQFF.

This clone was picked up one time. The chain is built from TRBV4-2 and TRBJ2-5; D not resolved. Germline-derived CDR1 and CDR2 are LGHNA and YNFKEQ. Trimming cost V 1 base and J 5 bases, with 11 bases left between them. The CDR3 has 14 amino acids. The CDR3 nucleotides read TGTGCCAGCAGCCAAGTGTTGTTTATGGAGACCCAGTACTTC. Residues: CASSQVLFMETQYF.

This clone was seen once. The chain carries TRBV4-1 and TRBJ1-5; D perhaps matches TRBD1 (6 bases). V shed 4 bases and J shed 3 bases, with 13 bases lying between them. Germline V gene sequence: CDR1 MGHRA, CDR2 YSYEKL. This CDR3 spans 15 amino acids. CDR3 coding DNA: TGCGCCAGCAGCCCAGGGGAGATAGACAATCAGCCCCAGCATTTT. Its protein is CASSPGEIDNQPQHF.

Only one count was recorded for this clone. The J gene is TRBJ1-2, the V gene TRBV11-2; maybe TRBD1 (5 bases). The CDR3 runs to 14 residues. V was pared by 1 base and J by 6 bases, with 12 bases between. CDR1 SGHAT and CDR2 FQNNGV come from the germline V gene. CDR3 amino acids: CASSLGGSLDGYTF. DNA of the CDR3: TGTGCCAGCAGCTTAGGGGGGAGTCTGGATGGCTACACCTTC.

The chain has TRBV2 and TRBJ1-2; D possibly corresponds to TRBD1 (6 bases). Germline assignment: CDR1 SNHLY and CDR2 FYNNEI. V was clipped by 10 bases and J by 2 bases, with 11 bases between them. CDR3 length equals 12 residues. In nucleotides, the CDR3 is TGTGCCATGCCCGGACAGAACTATGGCTACACCTTC. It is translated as CAMPGQNYGYTF.

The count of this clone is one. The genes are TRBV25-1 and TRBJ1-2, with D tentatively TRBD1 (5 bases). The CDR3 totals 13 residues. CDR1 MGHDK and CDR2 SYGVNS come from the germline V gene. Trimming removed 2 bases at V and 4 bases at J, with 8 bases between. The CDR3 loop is CASSEIGAYGYTF. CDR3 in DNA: TGTGCCAGCAGTGAAATTGGGGCCTATGGCTACACCTTC.

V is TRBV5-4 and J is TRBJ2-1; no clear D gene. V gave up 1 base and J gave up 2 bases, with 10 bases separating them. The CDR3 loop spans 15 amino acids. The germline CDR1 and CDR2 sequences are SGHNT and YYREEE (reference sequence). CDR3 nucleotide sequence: TGTGCCAGCAGCTTGCTGCAGGTAGCCTACAATGAGCAGTTCTTC. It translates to CASSLLQVAYNEQFF.